This TCR beta chain appears in the sequencing data of a study of graft-versus-host responses after intestinal transplantation. Study-level findings and limits: Recipient-marrow GvH clones were detected, some having first appeared in ileum or blood.

Points on this clone: Antigen unknown.

The method was immunoSEQ multiplex PCR; TCRdb's version includes in-frame clones alone and lacks a portion of them. Of some 25,000 clones listed, more than 90% are singletons. The CDR3 runs to 15 residues. V shed 3 bases and J shed 6 bases, with 14 bases lying between them. CDR1 and CDR2 (germline): LGHNA, YSLEER. The V call is TRBV4-3, the J call TRBJ2-2, with a weak D call TRBD1 (6 bases). The receptor was derived from a human patient who received an intestinal transplant, so some T cells may come from the graft donor. Sample: PBMCs, taken approximately 30 days after intestinal transplant. The CDR3 DNA reads as TGCGCCAGCAGCCACGCAACTACAGGGTCCGGGGAGCTGTTTTTT. As protein: CASSHATTGSGELFF.